This note documents a single T cell receptor (beta chain) sequence. What it binds is unknown. The record originates from a study of radiotherapy plus CTLA-4 blockade in lung cancer. Findings and caveats of the study: Response, reportedly, was best predicted by interferon-beta along with early blood T cell clone dynamics.

The ends were cut back, 2 bases at V and 8 bases at J, with 16 bases in the middle. The CDR3 loop spans 14 amino acids. Germline CDR1 is SGHDT and CDR2 is YYEEEE. Ipilimumab-mediated CTLA-4 blockade plus focal radiation was given to patients having chemo-refractory metastatic non-small-cell lung cancer. The assay was immunoSEQ multiplex PCR, and TCRdb's table has in-frame clones only and misses some. The table shows about 53,000 clones, with approximately 84% occurring only once. The specimen was peripheral blood, collected from a patient treated with radiotherapy plus ipilimumab. This sequence joins TRBV5-6 and TRBJ1-2; D call uncertain. The TCR sequence derives from a human donor with non-small cell lung cancer whose response to radiotherapy plus ipilimumab could not be evaluated. The CDR3 DNA follows: TGTGCCAGCAGCTTTGGTAGTCGCCCGGGGGGCTACACCTTC. Residues: CASSFGSRPGGYTF.